These 26 T cell receptor beta chains were sequenced from one sample in a study of blood T cells in healthy people across ages. Alongside a J-beta primer mix, a sample-barcoded 5' primer served in a second PCR lasting about 7 to 12 cycles. MiXCR, applied by TCRdb to the 5' RACE reads, yields one record per CDR3 protein. This table has some 1.6 million distinct CDR3 sequences, around 35% appearing once. Sequenced material: blood. The receptors here all came from a woman younger than 45 in good health.

The V call is TRBV6-1, the J call TRBJ2-4; D is possibly TRBD2 (7 bases). Germline-derived CDR1 and CDR2 are MNHNS and SASEGT. Between the trimmed V and J ends, which lost 1 base and 8 bases, there was a span of 15 bases. The CDR3 runs to 15 residues. In nucleotides, the CDR3 is TGTGCCAGCAGTGAAGATGAGGGGGGGGCGTACATTCAGTACTTC. Encoded protein: CASSEDEGGAYIQYF.

The J gene is TRBJ1-4, the V gene TRBV7-3; D is uncertain. Germline assignment: CDR1 SGHTA and CDR2 FQGTGA. The CDR3 spans 23 residues. Trimming shortened V by 5 bases and J by 4 bases, and 38 bases separated the two germline ends. In nucleotides, the CDR3 is TGTGCCAGCAGCCAACATTTCCGGCGCCGAGACCGCGTCCAACTTCCAAGTAATGAAAAACTGTTTTTT. Amino acids: CASSQHFRRRDRVQLPSNEKLFF.

The chain couples TRBV21-1 to TRBJ2-5. TRBV21-1 is an annotated pseudogene. This CDR3 region has 14 residues. The CDR3 sequence is CASSHNVTEETQYF. CDR3 sequence (DNA): TGTGCCAGCAGCCATAATGTAACCGAAGAGACCCAGTACTTC.

The chain recombines TRBV7-9 with TRBJ2-7; D unclear. The CDR3 extends over 12 amino acids. V was shortened by 5 bases and J by 6 bases, with 11 bases between the two germline ends. The germline gives CDR1 SEHNR, CDR2 FQNEAQ (reference sequence). The CDR3: CASSPVNVEQYF. The CDR3 nucleotides read TGTGCCAGCAGCCCCGTAAACGTCGAGCAGTACTTC.

This clonotype appeared a few times. V usage is TRBV7-9 and J usage is TRBJ2-3; 8 bases fit TRBD1. This CDR3 comprises 12 residues. The germline CDR1 and CDR2 sequences are SEHNR and FQNEAQ (reference sequence). V gave up 5 bases and J gave up 12 bases; unmatched junction bases: 7. CDR3 bases: TGTGCCAGCAGCACGACAGGGGATTTCCAGTATTTT. As protein: CASSTTGDFQYF.

This clonotype has a count of ten or more. V usage is TRBV29-1 and J usage is TRBJ1-2; 9 bases fit TRBD1. This CDR3 spans 14 amino acids. CDR1 is SQVTM and CDR2 is ANQGSEA in the germline V gene. J lost 1 base, V lost 6 bases, and 6 bases had no gene match. CDR3 nucleotide sequence: TGCAGCGTATGGACAGGGGAGGGTAACTATGGCTACACCTTC. It translates to CSVWTGEGNYGYTF. Together with reference TRBV29-1 and TRBJ1-2, the CDR3 gives the full variable domain: SAVISQKPSRDICQRGTSLTIQCQVDSQVTMMFWYRQQPGQSLTLIATANQGSEATYESGFVIDKFPISRPNLTFSTLTVSNMSPEDSSIYLCSVWTGEGNYGYTFGSGTRLTVV.

Only a few counts were recorded for this clonotype. V usage is TRBV24-1 and J usage is TRBJ2-5; 9 bases are shared with TRBD2. Germline CDR1 KGHDR, CDR2 SFDVKD. This CDR3 is 17 amino acids long. V was clipped by 4 bases and J by 2 bases; unmatched bases: 10. CDR3 coding DNA: TGTGCCACCAGTGAGCAACCGGGACTAGCCGCTCAAGAGACCCAGTACTTC. It yields the protein CATSEQPGLAAQETQYF.

In its sample, this clonotype was seen a few times. The chain is built from TRBV20-1 and TRBJ1-1, with D possibly matching TRBD1 (5 bases). CDR1 DFQATT and CDR2 SNEGSKA come from the germline V gene (reference sequence). With 5 bases removed from V and 1 base from J, the gap between germline ends came to 17 bases. This CDR3 region has 15 residues. The CDR3 bases are TGCAGTGCTCCCCCCGGGGGAGGTACGAACACTGAAGCTTTCTTT. Translating gives CSAPPGGGTNTEAFF.

The J gene is TRBJ2-7, the V gene TRBV28; D may match TRBD1 or TRBD2 (5 bases each). The DNA end favors TRBJ2-5, so the J call may be wrong. CDR1 is MDHEN and CDR2 is SYDVKM in the germline V gene. This CDR3 has 15 residues. In DNA form, the CDR3 reads TGTGCCAGCAGTTCAGGCAAGCGGTGGGGGGAGACCCAGTACTTC. Protein product: CASSSGKRWGETQYF.

The V and J genes are TRBV28 and TRBJ2-7; 7 bases line up with TRBD2. CDR1 and CDR2 from the germline V gene are MDHEN and SYDVKM. V lost 5 bases and J lost 4; bases outside the gene matches: 14. The CDR3 has 16 amino acids. CDR3 nucleotide sequence: TGTGCCAGCAGTGAACAGGAATGGGGGGGGAGTTACGAGCAGTACTTC. It yields the protein CASSEQEWGGSYEQYF.

This clonotype was detected a few times. The genes are TRBV2 and TRBJ2-5; 9 nucleotides agree with TRBD2. The CDR3 consists of 16 residues. Germline V CDR1 and CDR2: SNHLY, FYNNEI. V trimming: 2 bases; J trimming: 3 bases; junction bases outside the gene matches: 7. This CDR3 is CASSESGGGAEETQYF. CDR3 nucleotide sequence: TGTGCCAGCAGTGAAAGTGGCGGGGGGGCGGAAGAGACCCAGTACTTC.

The V call is TRBV7-6, the J call TRBJ2-7; 9 nucleotides agree with TRBD1. TRBJ2-5 matches the DNA end more closely, so the J call is doubtful. This CDR3 spans 14 amino acids. Germline lookup yields CDR1 SGHVS and CDR2 FNYEAQ. In DNA form, the CDR3 reads TGTGCCAGCAGTTTGGCGGGACAGGGAAAGACCCAGTACTTC. This encodes CASSLAGQGKTQYF.

This clonotype was counted only a few times. The chain employs TRBV2 and TRBJ2-7, with 9 nucleotides matching TRBD1. This CDR3 comprises 15 residues. Looked up from germline, CDR1 is SNHLY and CDR2 is FYNNEI. V trimming: 6 bases; J trimming: 2 bases; junction bases outside the gene matches: 8. This chain's CDR3 is CASRSDRGDTYEQYF. The CDR3, as DNA: TGTGCCAGCAGATCCGACAGGGGGGATACCTACGAGCAGTACTTC.

The sample holds many counts of this clonotype. This rearrangement joins TRBV7-2 to TRBJ2-1, with TRBD2 identical over 12 bases. CDR3 length: 14 amino acids. Germline CDR1 and CDR2: SGHTA and FQGNSA. The ends lost 3 bases at V and 9 bases at J; junction bases unmatched: 3. As DNA, the CDR3 is TGTGCCAGCAGCTTGGGACTAGCGGGTACTGAGCAGTTCTTC. As protein: CASSLGLAGTEQFF.

Details on this clonotype: In this CDR3 the conserved last residue, phenylalanine or tryptophan, is missing, so a read error is likely. The rearrangement joins TRBV5-1 to TRBJ2-1; 14 bases agree with TRBD2. Germline loops: CDR1 SGHRS, CDR2 YFSETQ. The CDR3 has 18 residues. The J segment lost 5 bases and the V segment lost 0 bases, leaving 7 bases of the junction unmatched. In nucleotides, the CDR3 is TGCGCCAGCAGCTTGGGGGGGACTAGCGGGAGAATTGACAATGAGCAGTTCGTC. Residues: CASSLGGTSGRIDNEQFV.

In its sample, this clonotype was seen a few times. The chain uses TRBV6-9 and TRBJ2-7, with D perhaps TRBD2 (5 bases). The CDR3 runs 18 residues. CDR1 MNHGY and CDR2 SVAAGI come from the germline V gene. V was cut by 2 bases and J by 5 bases, with 25 bases left in between. CDR3 sequence (DNA): TGTGCCAGCAGTTATCGCTCGGAGGATTGGAGTGAGGACCACGAGCAGTACTTC. Translating it yields CASSYRSEDWSEDHEQYF.

This chain uses TRBV20-1 with TRBJ2-1; D is perhaps TRBD2 (5 bases). CDR3 size: 17 residues. Trimming took 3 bases from V and 5 from J, leaving 23 bases between them. Germline CDR1 is DFQATT and CDR2 is SNEGSKA (reference sequence). CDR3: CSARDSRTQYPDNEQFF. CDR3 nucleotides: TGCAGTGCTAGGGACTCTAGGACTCAATATCCTGACAATGAGCAGTTCTTC.

The J gene is TRBJ2-5, the V gene TRBV7-8; 7 nucleotides line up with TRBD2. The end of the DNA fits TRBJ2-7 better, so the J call may be wrong. The CDR3 is 14 residues long. CDR1 and CDR2 from the germline V gene are SGHVS and FQNEAQ. Here the CDR3 DNA reads TGTGCCAGCAGCCAAGGCGGGAGTGCCCACGAGCAGTACTTC. Translating gives CASSQGGSAHEQYF.

A word on this clonotype: A much larger clonotype is one base distant, so this may be a read error. DNA of the CDR3: TGCAGCGTTGACGGCAGGGTTGCTTCAAATGAGCAGTTCTTC. It yields the protein CSVDGRVASNEQFF. The chain joins TRBV29-1 to TRBJ2-1; D may be TRBD1 (5 bases). The V and J ends lost 3 bases and 7 bases respectively, with 16 bases between them. Germline V gene data show CDR1 as SQVTM and CDR2 as ANQGSEA. CDR3 length: 14 amino acids.

For this clonotype: One junction end does not reproduce the germline sequence, and a read error may be involved. This sequence joins TRBV10-3 and TRBJ2-7; TRBD1 matches 9 bases. The CDR3 runs 14 residues. Germline CDR1 and CDR2: ENHRY and SYGVKD. CDR3 loop: CAISGGTGSSEQYF. As DNA, the CDR3 is TGTGCCATCAGTGGGGGGACAGGGTCCTCCGAGCAGTACTTC.

This clonotype has just a few counts. The chain is built from TRBV9 and TRBJ1-2; the match to TRBD1 covers 12 bases. Germline assignment: CDR1 SGDLS and CDR2 YYNGEE. The J segment lost 7 bases and the V segment lost 3 bases, leaving 4 bases of the junction unmatched. The CDR3 is 14 residues long. In nucleotides, the CDR3 is TGTGCCAGCAGCGAGGGACAGGGGGCCGGTGGCTACACCTTC. This codes for CASSEGQGAGGYTF.

This clonotype was counted a few times. The chain joins TRBV29-1 to TRBJ1-3, with 9 bases aligning to TRBD1. The V segment lost 6 bases and the J segment 4 bases; nucleotides outside the gene matches: 19. There are 18 residues in the CDR3. Germline V gene sequence: CDR1 SQVTM, CDR2 ANQGSEA. DNA for the CDR3: TGCAGCGTGCGTGGGAGTTGGACAGGGGATTCGAGAGGAAACACCATATATTTT. As protein: CSVRGSWTGDSRGNTIYF.

The J gene is TRBJ2-1, the V gene TRBV10-3, with 7 bases identical to TRBD1. The CDR3 is made up of 14 amino acids. The V segment lost 8 bases and the J segment 7 bases; nucleotides outside the gene matches: 11. The V gene's germline CDR1 is ENHRY and CDR2 SYGVKD. The DNA for the CDR3 is TGTGCCATCCGCCACTCGACAGGGATTAATGAGCAGTTCTTC. Protein: CAIRHSTGINEQFF.

The V gene is TRBV6-1, the J gene TRBJ2-2; 11 bases agree with TRBD2. After removal of 6 bases from V and 2 bases from J, the junction contained 5 bases not matched to a gene. This CDR3 has 16 amino acids. Germline loops: CDR1 MNHNS, CDR2 SASEGT. The CDR3 spells CASRPTSGSNTGELFF. As DNA, the CDR3 is TGTGCCAGCAGGCCAACTAGCGGGAGTAACACCGGGGAGCTGTTTTTT.

About this clonotype itself: A much larger clone lies one base from this, so it may be a read error. The V call is TRBV5-1, the J call TRBJ2-5; 9 positions match TRBD1. The germline V gene encodes CDR1 SGHRS and CDR2 YFSETQ. CDR3 length equals 16 residues. CDR3 protein: CAGSLDGQGITETQYF. CDR3 DNA sequence: TGCGCCGGCAGCTTAGATGGACAGGGGATCACGGAGACCCAGTACTTC.

This sequence joins TRBV11-2 and TRBJ2-1, with 11 bases fitting TRBD2. CDR1 is SGHAT and CDR2 is FQNNGV in the germline V gene. Trimming cost V 8 bases and J 5 bases; bases outside gene matches: 5. The length of the CDR3 is 14 residues. The CDR3 region is CASDKTSGNNEQFF. The CDR3 DNA is TGTGCCAGCGATAAGACTAGCGGGAACAATGAGCAGTTCTTC.